This TCR beta chain was recovered during a study of OX40 agonist ivuxolimab in advanced cancers. Repertoires were generated with immunoSEQ multiplex PCR, while TCRdb's copy carries only in-frame clones and drops some. The sample gives more than 65,000 clones, 80% to 95% of which show up once; about 1% is in the top ten. CDR3 length: 16 amino acids. Germline V gene data show CDR1 as MNHEY and CDR2 as SVGAGI. V was shortened by 2 bases and J by 5 bases, with 18 bases between the two germline ends. The V and J genes are TRBV6-5 and TRBJ1-1; D perhaps matches TRBD1 (6 bases). This TCR was recovered from an adult with an advanced solid tumor such as melanoma, head and neck, liver or kidney cancer. Sequencing was performed on CD4+ or CD8+ T cells sorted from blood, taken in a trial of the OX40 agonist ivuxolimab. CDR3 sequence reads: CASSYVRVGAVTEAFF. In DNA, the CDR3 is TGTGCCAGCAGTTACGTCCGTGTGGGGGCTGTGACTGAAGCTTTCTTT.